The 21 T cell receptor beta chains below all came from one sample that was sequenced in a study of OX40 agonist ivuxolimab in advanced cancers. The receptor library was made with the immunoSEQ multiplex PCR assay. TCRdb stores this immuneACCESS table with in-frame sequences only. Part of the clones is absent; in the studies checked, under half of the shortfall reflects unresolved V genes, and no reason is known for the rest. Counted in this sample were approximately 38,000 clones; 82% of them appeared once. The ten largest clones represent about 7.6% of the sample. The starting material was CD4+ or CD8+ T cells sorted from blood, obtained in a trial of the OX40 agonist ivuxolimab. The receptors originated from an adult with an advanced solid tumor such as melanoma, head and neck, liver or kidney cancer.

V is TRBV4-3 and J is TRBJ2-1, with D perhaps matching TRBD1 (5 bases). V lost 6 bases and J 3 bases, leaving 18 bases between the germline ends. This CDR3 is 16 amino acids long. CDR1 and CDR2 (germline): LGHNA, YSLEER. As DNA, the CDR3 is TGCGCCAGCAGTGAATTAGGGGTTGGTTACTACAATGAGCAGTTCTTC. It translates to CASSELGVGYYNEQFF.

The rearrangement links TRBV5-6 to TRBJ2-6; D might be TRBD1 (5 bases). The CDR3 is 16 residues long. Germline CDR1 and CDR2: SGHDT and YYEEEE. V dropped 7 bases and J dropped 5 bases, with 19 bases sitting between them. This CDR3 reads CASSGAIQSRANVLTF. The CDR3 DNA reads as TGTGCCAGCTCTGGGGCAATACAAAGTCGGGCCAACGTCCTGACTTTC.

The chain recombines TRBV7-2 with TRBJ1-3, with a weak D call TRBD1 (5 bases). Per the germline V gene, CDR1 is SGHTA and CDR2 is FQGNSA. V was pared by 5 bases and J by 8 bases, with 10 bases between. The CDR3 extends over 12 amino acids. In nucleotides, the CDR3 is TGTGCCAGCAGCCCGTTGACAGACACCATATATTTT. It codes for CASSPLTDTIYF.

This rearrangement joins TRBV7-9 to TRBJ2-7, with D tentatively TRBD2 (5 bases). The CDR3 totals 11 residues. V gave up 4 bases and J gave up 9 bases, with 10 bases separating them. CDR1 is SEHNR and CDR2 is FQNEAQ in the germline V gene (reference sequence). CDR3 residues: CASSSEGRQYF. CDR3 sequence (DNA): TGTGCCAGCAGCTCCGAAGGGAGGCAGTACTTC.

The chain links TRBV7-2 to TRBJ1-3; no reliable D call. Germline-derived CDR1 and CDR2 are SGHTA and FQGNSA. The CDR3 runs 18 residues. V was trimmed by 5 bases and J by 1 base, leaving 21 bases between them. DNA of the CDR3: TGTGCCAGCAGCCCAAATGGGATCCGTAGTTCTTCTGGAAACACCATATATTTT. Encoded protein: CASSPNGIRSSSGNTIYF.

This rearrangement joins TRBV6-5 to TRBJ2-4, with D possibly being TRBD2 (6 bases). Germline V gene lookup returns CDR1 MNHEY and CDR2 SVGAGI. This CDR3 contains 14 residues. V was clipped by 2 bases and J by 8 bases, with 13 bases between them. The CDR3 protein is CASSYGGSRDIQYF. For the CDR3, the DNA is TGTGCCAGCAGTTACGGGGGGTCGAGGGACATTCAGTACTTC.

The rearrangement joins TRBV10-3 to TRBJ2-7; 15 nucleotides agree with TRBD2. The CDR3 totals 15 residues. Looked up from germline, CDR1 is ENHRY and CDR2 is SYGVKD. V gave up 5 bases and J gave up 4 bases; unmatched junction bases: 3. The CDR3 DNA reads as TGTGCCATCAGTACCGGGACTAGCGGGAGGTACGAGCAGTACTTC. Its translation: CAISTGTSGRYEQYF.

This rearrangement joins TRBV10-1 to TRBJ1-1; a weak D match, TRBD1 (6 bases). CDR3 length: 11 amino acids. Germline V lookup: CDR1 WNHNN, CDR2 SYGVQD (reference sequence). Trimming cost V 2 bases and J 8 bases, with 6 bases left between them. Here the CDR3 DNA reads TGCGCCAGCAGTGAGGGACAGGAAGCTTTCTTT. It codes for CASSEGQEAFF.

The chain combines TRBV5-1 with TRBJ1-4; perhaps TRBD1 as D (6 bases). This CDR3 region has 15 residues. Germline V CDR1 and CDR2: SGHRS, YFSETQ. Trimming removed 0 bases from V and 8 bases from J, with 14 bases in between. CDR3 in DNA: TGCGCCAGCAGCTTGGCTAGGGGGGCAGGGGAAAAACTGTTTTTT. It encodes CASSLARGAGEKLFF.

This rearrangement joins TRBV7-9 to TRBJ1-2; possible D gene TRBD1, 5 bases. The germline V gene encodes CDR1 SEHNR and CDR2 FQNEAQ (reference sequence). V lost 2 bases and J lost 0, with 10 bases in between. This CDR3 region has 15 residues. The CDR3 here is CASSLSRGANYGYTF. In DNA, the CDR3 is TGTGCCAGCAGCTTATCTCGGGGGGCTAACTATGGCTACACCTTC.

The chain carries TRBV5-1 and TRBJ2-5; the D gene is possibly TRBD1 (6 bases). CDR1 and CDR2 (germline): SGHRS, YFSETQ. The CDR3 runs 13 residues. V gave up 0 bases and J gave up 4 bases, with 7 bases separating them. The CDR3 loop reads CASSLEGGETQYF. The CDR3 region has the DNA TGCGCCAGCAGCTTGGAAGGGGGAGAGACCCAGTACTTC.

The chain couples TRBV2 to TRBJ2-6; D gene uncertain. Germline assignment: CDR1 SNHLY and CDR2 FYNNEI. The CDR3 covers 16 residues. Trimming took 5 bases from V and 1 from J, leaving 12 bases between them. CDR3: CASSNPSLSGANVLTF. The CDR3 region has the DNA TGTGCCAGCAGTAACCCCTCTTTGTCTGGGGCCAACGTCCTGACTTTC.

V usage is TRBV30 and J usage is TRBJ1-6; TRBD1 might be the D (5 bases). The CDR3 spans 16 residues. Trimming removed 0 bases from V and 2 bases from J, with 11 bases in between. Looked up from germline, CDR1 is GTSNPN and CDR2 is SVGIG (reference sequence). The CDR3 is CAWSVQGDPYNSPLHF. The CDR3 DNA follows: TGTGCCTGGAGTGTACAAGGGGACCCCTATAATTCACCCCTCCACTTT.

Only a few counts were recorded for this clone. This chain connects TRBV5-1 to TRBJ1-3, with D unclear. V dropped 0 bases and J dropped 1 base, with 5 bases sitting between them. Germline V gene data show CDR1 as SGHRS and CDR2 as YFSETQ. The CDR3 extends over 14 amino acids. Here the CDR3 DNA reads TGCGCCAGCAGCTTGGCACAGTCTGGAAACACCATATATTTT. This encodes CASSLAQSGNTIYF.

The chain recombines TRBV11-2 with TRBJ2-5; TRBD1 aligns across 10 bases. This CDR3 spans 16 amino acids. Trimming took 3 bases from V and 1 from J; bases not matched to a gene: 5. Germline V gene lookup returns CDR1 SGHAT and CDR2 FQNNGV. The chain's CDR3 is CASSLWDRGSQETQYF. The CDR3 nucleotides are TGTGCCAGCAGCTTGTGGGACAGGGGAAGCCAAGAGACCCAGTACTTC.

The chain is built from TRBV12-5 and TRBJ2-3, with TRBD2 matching over 13 bases. Germline assignment: CDR1 LGHNT and CDR2 FRNRAP. The CDR3 loop spans 17 amino acids. V lost 0 bases and J lost 4; bases outside the gene matches: 4. Written as DNA, the CDR3 is TGTGCTAGTGGTTTGGTACTAGCGGGAGGGGGGGCAGATACGCAGTATTTT. Encoded protein: CASGLVLAGGGADTQYF.

V gene TRBV7-2 combines with J gene TRBJ1-2; tentative D call: TRBD1 (6 bases). Trimming left V 1 base short and J 1 base short, with 10 bases between. The CDR3 contains 15 residues. The germline CDR1 and CDR2 sequences are SGHTA and FQGNSA. The CDR3 protein is CASSLDGRGNYGYTF. Written as DNA, the CDR3 is TGTGCCAGCAGCTTAGATGGCAGGGGTAACTATGGCTACACCTTC. Looking up the rest from reference TRBV7-2 and TRBJ1-2 gives the full variable domain: GAGVSQSPSNKVTEKGKDVELRCDPISGHTALYWYRQSLGQGLEFLIYFQGNSAPDKSGLPSDRFSAERTGGSVSTLTIQRTQQEDSAVYLCASSLDGRGNYGYTFGSGTRLTVV.

The V gene is TRBV4-2, the J gene TRBJ1-6; TRBD1 matches at 8 bases. Germline CDR1 and CDR2: LGHNA and YNFKEQ. V trimming: 5 bases; J trimming: 7 bases; junction bases outside the gene matches: 7. The CDR3 is 15 amino acids. The CDR3 region is CASSFGTGGNSPLHF. In DNA, the CDR3 is TGTGCCAGCAGCTTCGGGACAGGCGGAAATTCACCCCTCCACTTT.

The chain uses TRBV6-5 and TRBJ2-7; 11 positions match TRBD1. CDR3 length: 14 residues. J gave up 6 bases and V 5 bases, and 6 bases lay outside the gene matches. The germline CDR1 and CDR2 sequences are MNHEY and SVGAGI. DNA of the CDR3: TGTGCCAGCAGTACGGACAGGGGGCAGGTCGAGCAGTACTTC. This encodes CASSTDRGQVEQYF.

This rearrangement joins TRBV18 to TRBJ2-3; D not certain. The CDR3 has 15 residues. Germline CDR1 KGHSH, CDR2 LQKENI. Trimming stripped 4 bases from V and 0 bases from J, with 11 bases between. As DNA, the CDR3 is TGTGCCAGCTCACAGCTTGGAGCTAGCACAGATACGCAGTATTTT. It yields the protein CASSQLGASTDTQYF.

The chain combines TRBV2 with TRBJ1-4; 8 bases are shared with TRBD1. This CDR3 region has 15 residues. J was trimmed by 11 bases and V by 0 bases; bases with no gene match: 8. Germline V lookup: CDR1 SNHLY, CDR2 FYNNEI. The CDR3 coding sequence is TGTGCCAGCAGTGAAGCTTTCGAGGGACAGGTGAAACTGTTTTTT. It codes for CASSEAFEGQVKLFF. Full variable domain (rest looked up from reference TRBV2 and TRBJ1-4): EPEVTQTPSHQVTQMGQEVILRCVPISNHLYFYWYRQILGQKVEFLVSFYNNEISEKSEIFDDQFSVERPDGSNFTLKIRSTKLEDSAMYFCASSEAFEGQVKLFFGSGTQLSVL.